Below are 4 T cell receptor beta chains sequenced from a single sample in a study of cytomegalovirus exposure and HLA in healthy donors. The PCR had 60 Vbeta and 13 Jbeta primers. Clones were sequenced by immunoSEQ multiplex PCR, and TCRdb holds only the in-frame ones, with some missing. The sample consists of about 120,000 clones, 78% of them appearing once. The material sequenced was PBMCs. The receptors come from a woman in her 30s in good health and CMV-seropositive.

To note about this clone: Mismatch with germline at one junction end may stem from a read error. The chain links TRBV5-1 to TRBJ1-1; TRBD1 might be the D (6 bases). The germline CDR1 and CDR2 sequences are SGHRS and YFSETQ. The CDR3 covers 15 residues. The CDR3 loop reads CASSLVRGGGTGAFF. The CDR3 DNA is TGCGCCAGCAGCTTGGTTCGGGGGGGCGGCACTGGAGCTTTCTTT.

V gene TRBV5-5 combines with J gene TRBJ2-1; TRBD2 aligns across 13 bases. The CDR3 is made up of 17 amino acids. Germline V gives CDR1 SGHKS, CDR2 YYEKEE (reference sequence). V dropped 8 bases and J dropped 7; count of bases not matched to a gene: 15. The DNA of the CDR3 is TGTGCCAGTGAACTCATCGGGACTAGCGGGGCAGGAAATGAGCAGTTCTTC. This translates into CASELIGTSGAGNEQFF.

This clone was observed a handful of times. This chain joins TRBV12-5 and TRBJ2-1; D perhaps matches TRBD1 (6 bases). Germline CDR1 is LGHNT and CDR2 is FRNRAP. V was trimmed by 1 base and J by 5 bases, leaving 9 bases between them. The CDR3 has 14 residues. The CDR3 bases are TGTGCTAGTGGTTTGGGGACAGAAGACAATGAGCAGTTCTTC. The encoded protein is CASGLGTEDNEQFF. Combining the CDR3 with reference TRBV12-5 and TRBJ2-1 gives the whole variable domain DARVTQTPRHKVTEMGQEVTMRCQPILGHNTVFWYRQTMMQGLELLAYFRNRAPLDDSGMPKDRFSAEMPDATLATLKIQPSEPRDSAVYFCASGLGTEDNEQFFGPGTRLTVL.

The chain links TRBV7-2 to TRBJ1-1; 8 bases align to TRBD1. Germline V CDR1 and CDR2: SGHTA, FQGNSA. The CDR3 spans 16 residues. Trimming removed 3 bases from V and 0 bases from J; junction bases left unmatched: 6. The CDR3: CASSFWTGTMNTEAFF. DNA for the CDR3: TGTGCCAGCAGCTTTTGGACAGGGACAATGAACACTGAAGCTTTCTTT.